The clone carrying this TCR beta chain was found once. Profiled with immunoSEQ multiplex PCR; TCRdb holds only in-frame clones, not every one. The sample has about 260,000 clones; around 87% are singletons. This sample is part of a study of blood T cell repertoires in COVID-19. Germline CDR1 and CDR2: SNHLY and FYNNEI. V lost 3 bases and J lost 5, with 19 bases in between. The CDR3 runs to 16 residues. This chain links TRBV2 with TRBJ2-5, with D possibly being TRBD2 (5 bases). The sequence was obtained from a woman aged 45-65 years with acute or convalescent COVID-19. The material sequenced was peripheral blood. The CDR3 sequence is CASSDYGGSPGETQYF. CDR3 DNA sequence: TGTGCCAGCAGTGATTATGGCGGGTCCCCGGGGGAGACCCAGTACTTC.